This passage covers 4 T cell receptor beta chains from one sample sequenced in a study of technical replicates of blood from several donors. Method: immunoSEQ multiplex PCR; TCRdb's copy keeps in-frame clones and lacks some. The table includes around 93,000 clones, about 95% detected once. The sequencing input was T cells isolated from PBMCs. The receptors shown here come from a human donor in good health.

This rearrangement joins TRBV9 to TRBJ2-2; possibly TRBD1 for D (6 bases). CDR3 length: 15 amino acids. CDR1 is SGDLS, CDR2 YYNGEE, per germline. V was trimmed by 2 bases and J by 5 bases, leaving 13 bases between them. In nucleotides, the CDR3 is TGTGCCAGCAGCGTTCTACAGGGAATTACCGGGGAGCTGTTTTTT. Its protein product is CASSVLQGITGELFF.

This chain uses TRBV4-1 with TRBJ2-1; 13 bases line up with TRBD2. Germline CDR1 and CDR2: MGHRA and YSYEKL. Unmatched junction bases numbered 13, after V lost 10 bases and J lost 10 bases. The CDR3 extends over 15 amino acids. The CDR3 spells CATTTGTSGTGEQFF. CDR3 nucleotides: TGCGCCACCACTACCGGGACTAGCGGGACTGGAGAGCAGTTCTTC.

V gene TRBV29-1 combines with J gene TRBJ1-2; D might be TRBD1 (5 bases). The V and J ends lost 6 bases and 7 bases respectively, with 15 bases between them. Per the germline V gene, CDR1 is SQVTM and CDR2 is ANQGSEA. This CDR3 has 12 amino acids. The CDR3 spells CSVHTSQGGYTF. For the CDR3, the DNA is TGCAGCGTCCACACTTCCCAGGGTGGCTACACCTTC.

The V and J genes are TRBV7-9 and TRBJ1-2; D remains unclear. CDR3 length: 12 amino acids. V lost 1 base to trimming and J lost 5 bases, with 5 bases between them. Germline V gives CDR1 SEHNR, CDR2 FQNEAQ (reference sequence). Written as DNA, the CDR3 is TGTGCCAGCAGCTTAGGTGTATATGGCTACACCTTC. Protein: CASSLGVYGYTF.